Listed here are 32 T cell receptor beta chains from one sample, sequenced in a study of cytomegalovirus exposure and HLA in healthy donors. This PCR relied on a set of 60 Vbeta primers and 13 Jbeta primers. Sequencing was performed with immunoSEQ multiplex PCR; in TCRdb, only in-frame clones are kept and a portion is missing. Counted here are about 150,000 clones, over 60% occurring once; the ten biggest clones make up more than 10%. Input material: PBMCs. Receptors originate from a man aged 35-49 years in good health and CMV-seropositive.

This clone was detected a few times. The chain recombines TRBV5-1 with TRBJ2-3, with D possibly matching TRBD2 (6 bases). Germline V CDR1 and CDR2: SGHRS, YFSETQ. The CDR3 loop spans 14 amino acids. The V and J ends lost 1 base and 1 base respectively, with 7 bases between them. The CDR3 nucleotides read TGCGCCAGCAGCTTGCAGCGGGGCACAGATACGCAGTATTTT. Protein: CASSLQRGTDTQYF.

The J gene is TRBJ2-1, the V gene TRBV9; TRBD2 agrees at 8 bases. The CDR3 is made up of 14 amino acids. V was pared by 2 bases and J by 6 bases, with 4 bases of the junction left unmatched. Per the germline V gene, CDR1 is SGDLS and CDR2 is YYNGEE. The CDR3 loop reads CASSVIAGSNEQFF. CDR3 coding DNA: TGTGCCAGCAGCGTTATAGCGGGGAGCAATGAGCAGTTCTTC.

The chain carries TRBV5-5 and TRBJ2-4; TRBD1 agrees at 11 bases. J gave up 6 bases and V 0 bases, and 2 bases lay outside the gene matches. This CDR3 contains 15 residues. The V gene's germline CDR1 is SGHKS and CDR2 YYEKEE (reference sequence). In DNA form, the CDR3 reads TGTGCCAGCAGCTTGGAGGGACAGGGGGGAAACATTCAGTACTTC. Translation: CASSLEGQGGNIQYF.

The table lists this clone with a few counts. CDR3 sequence reads: CASSLSTPRRPLHF. DNA of the CDR3: TGTGCCAGCAGCTTAAGTACGCCCAGAAGACCCCTCCACTTT. The chain uses TRBV7-8 and TRBJ1-6; D unclear. V dropped 2 bases and J dropped 12 bases, with 14 bases sitting between them. CDR1 is SGHVS and CDR2 is FQNEAQ in the germline V gene. CDR3 length equals 14 residues.

The rearrangement uses TRBV5-1 and TRBJ2-7; 12 positions match TRBD1. J lost 5 bases, V lost 0 bases, and 6 bases had no gene match. The CDR3 covers 16 residues. Germline V gene data show CDR1 as SGHRS and CDR2 as YFSETQ. The CDR3 region has the DNA TGCGCCAGCAGCTTGGAGCCGGGACAGGGGGCCCACGAGCAGTACTTC. Its protein is CASSLEPGQGAHEQYF. The variable domain in full, with the rest retrieved from reference TRBV5-1 and TRBJ2-7, is KAGVTQTPRYLIKTRGQQVTLSCSPISGHRSVSWYQQTPGQGLQFLFEYFSETQRNKGNFPGRFSGRQFSNSRSEMNVSTLELGDSALYLCASSLEPGQGAHEQYFGPGTRLTVT.

This chain links TRBV19 with TRBJ1-5; D might be TRBD1 (6 bases). V dropped 1 base and J dropped 1 base, with 14 bases sitting between them. The CDR3 loop spans 17 amino acids. Germline loops: CDR1 LNHDA, CDR2 SQIVND (reference sequence). The CDR3 nucleotides are TGTGCCAGTAGTATAGCCGTATACAGGGCGAGCAATCAGCCCCAGCATTTT. It specifies CASSIAVYRASNQPQHF. Using reference TRBV19 and TRBJ1-5 for the parts outside the CDR3, the full variable domain is DGGITQSPKYLFRKEGQNVTLSCEQNLNHDAMYWYRQDPGQGLRLIYYSQIVNDFQKGDIAEGYSVSREKKESFPLTVTSAQKNPTAFYLCASSIAVYRASNQPQHFGDGTRLSIL.

The rearrangement uses TRBV5-4 and TRBJ2-1; D remains ambiguous. The germline CDR1 and CDR2 sequences are SGHNT and YYREEE (reference sequence). The ends were cut back, 3 bases at V and 4 bases at J, with 17 bases in the middle. The length of the CDR3 is 16 residues. CDR3 region: CASSSALAANYNEQFF. In DNA form, the CDR3 reads TGTGCCAGCAGCTCCGCCTTAGCAGCTAATTACAATGAGCAGTTCTTC.

The V and J genes are TRBV5-1 and TRBJ2-5; 11 nucleotides align to TRBD2. The CDR3 sequence is 17 residues long. The V gene end was trimmed by 2 bases and the J gene end by 2 bases; junction bases not matched to a gene: 8. Germline CDR1 reads SGHRS; CDR2 reads YFSETQ. The chain's CDR3 is CASSFGLAGRPQETQYF. CDR3 nucleotides: TGCGCCAGCAGCTTCGGACTAGCGGGTAGGCCTCAAGAGACCCAGTACTTC.

V and J are TRBV2 and TRBJ1-1, with TRBD1 matching 10 bases. This CDR3 comprises 14 residues. Losses at the gene ends were 3 bases for V and 12 bases for J; bases not matched to a gene: 10. Germline-derived CDR1 and CDR2 are SNHLY and FYNNEI. The CDR3 is CASSDQGQGLNSFF. CDR3 nucleotides: TGTGCCAGCAGTGACCAGGGACAGGGGTTAAACTCTTTCTTT.

The CDR3 nucleotides read TGCAGCGTTGCTAGCGGAGGGTACAATGAGCAGTTCTTC. This encodes CSVASGGYNEQFF. The chain recombines TRBV29-1 with TRBJ2-1; 7 nucleotides agree with TRBD2. The CDR3 contains 13 residues. Germline V gives CDR1 SQVTM, CDR2 ANQGSEA. V lost 4 bases, J lost 4 bases, and 4 bases stayed unmatched.

The rearrangement links TRBV6-6 to TRBJ2-7; 8 bases match TRBD2. The CDR3 consists of 16 residues. Germline V gene sequence: CDR1 MNHNY, CDR2 SVGAGI (reference sequence). V dropped 2 bases and J dropped 4; count of bases not matched to a gene: 10. CDR3 in amino acids: CASSYRAAGAGYEQYF. The DNA of the CDR3 is TGTGCCAGCAGTTACCGGGCAGCGGGAGCTGGGTACGAGCAGTACTTC.

J is TRBJ2-3 and V is TRBV14; 9 positions match TRBD2. The CDR3 sequence is 17 residues long. CDR1 is SGHDN and CDR2 is FVKESK in the germline V gene. V dropped 4 bases and J dropped 5; count of bases not matched to a gene: 13. The CDR3 nucleotides are TGTGCCAGCAGCCCCTTAGCGGGAGTCGGTAACGGAGATACGCAGTATTTT. Translation: CASSPLAGVGNGDTQYF.

The genes are TRBV5-1 and TRBJ2-3; TRBD2 matches 7 bases. CDR3 length equals 16 residues. Per germline, CDR1 SGHRS and CDR2 YFSETQ. V was clipped by 1 base and J by 2 bases; unmatched bases: 7. CDR3: CASSLPLSGATDTQYF. In nucleotides, the CDR3 is TGCGCCAGCAGCTTGCCGCTAAGCGGGGCCACAGATACGCAGTATTTT. The full variable domain, completed using reference TRBV5-1 and TRBJ2-3, is KAGVTQTPRYLIKTRGQQVTLSCSPISGHRSVSWYQQTPGQGLQFLFEYFSETQRNKGNFPGRFSGRQFSNSRSEMNVSTLELGDSALYLCASSLPLSGATDTQYFGPGTRLTVL.

The chain employs TRBV5-1 and TRBJ2-5, with TRBD2 as a possible D gene (6 bases). This CDR3 comprises 14 residues. Trimming took off 0 bases at V and 2 bases at J, with 8 bases between the two ends. From germline, CDR1 is SGHRS and CDR2 YFSETQ. CDR3 protein: CASSLEGRQETQYF. The CDR3 coding sequence is TGCGCCAGCAGCTTGGAGGGGAGGCAAGAGACCCAGTACTTC.

The genes are TRBV18 and TRBJ2-2, with 8 bases aligning to TRBD1. CDR3 size: 16 residues. Trimming removed 2 bases from V and 7 bases from J; junction bases left unmatched: 9. The V gene's germline CDR1 is KGHSH and CDR2 LQKENI. CDR3 loop: CASSPAVTGVGGELFF. The DNA of the CDR3 is TGTGCCAGCTCACCAGCCGTGACAGGGGTCGGCGGGGAGCTGTTTTTT.

This chain connects TRBV30 to TRBJ1-1, with no clear D. CDR3 size: 13 residues. The germline V gene encodes CDR1 GTSNPN and CDR2 SVGIG (reference sequence). V lost 5 bases and J lost 3, with 13 bases in between. CDR3 in DNA: TGTGCCTGGTCGACAAACACTCACACTGAAGCTTTCTTT. Translation: CAWSTNTHTEAFF.

This chain joins TRBV19 and TRBJ2-7; possible D gene TRBD2, 6 bases. With 5 bases removed from V and 2 bases from J, the gap between germline ends came to 16 bases. This CDR3 spans 15 amino acids. Germline V gene sequence: CDR1 LNHDA, CDR2 SQIVND (reference sequence). DNA for the CDR3: TGTGCCAGTAGTGTCACAGCGGGCGGGCCCTACGAGCAGTACTTC. As protein: CASSVTAGGPYEQYF. Combining the CDR3 with reference TRBV19 and TRBJ2-7 gives the whole variable domain DGGITQSPKYLFRKEGQNVTLSCEQNLNHDAMYWYRQDPGQGLRLIYYSQIVNDFQKGDIAEGYSVSREKKESFPLTVTSAQKNPTAFYLCASSVTAGGPYEQYFGPGTRLTVT.

V usage is TRBV12-5 and J usage is TRBJ2-2; D gene uncertain. The V end was cut by 3 bases, the J end by 7 bases, with 3 bases between. CDR3 length equals 11 residues. Germline CDR1 is LGHNT and CDR2 is FRNRAP. For the CDR3, the DNA is TGTGCTAGTGGTTTATACGGGGAGCTGTTTTTT. Its protein is CASGLYGELFF.

The gene calls are TRBV5-1 and TRBJ2-1; 13 nucleotides agree with TRBD2. Per the germline V gene, CDR1 is SGHRS and CDR2 is YFSETQ. J lost 4 bases, V lost 0 bases, and 4 bases had no gene match. The CDR3 covers 17 residues. CDR3 loop: CASSLELAGGPYNEQFF. The CDR3 nucleotides read TGCGCCAGCAGCTTGGAACTAGCGGGAGGGCCGTACAATGAGCAGTTCTTC.

This clone turned up a few times. The chain joins TRBV5-1 to TRBJ2-1; D possibly corresponds to TRBD1 (6 bases). Trimming stripped 4 bases from V and 4 bases from J, with 15 bases between. The CDR3 covers 15 residues. Per the germline V gene, CDR1 is SGHRS and CDR2 is YFSETQ. The CDR3 DNA sequence: TGCGCCAGCAGCACTTCCGGGACACCTTACAATGAGCAGTTCTTC. This encodes CASSTSGTPYNEQFF. Filled out from reference TRBV5-1 and TRBJ2-1, the complete variable domain reads KAGVTQTPRYLIKTRGQQVTLSCSPISGHRSVSWYQQTPGQGLQFLFEYFSETQRNKGNFPGRFSGRQFSNSRSEMNVSTLELGDSALYLCASSTSGTPYNEQFFGPGTRLTVL.

The V call is TRBV2, the J call TRBJ1-3, with D maybe TRBD1 (6 bases). This CDR3 has 14 residues. Trimming stripped 5 bases from V and 2 bases from J, with 10 bases between. The V gene's germline CDR1 is SNHLY and CDR2 FYNNEI. The CDR3 DNA reads TGTGCCAGCAGTCAACAGGGCGCTGGAAACACCATATATTTT. Translated: CASSQQGAGNTIYF.

The rearrangement links TRBV16 to TRBJ2-5; 8 nucleotides agree with TRBD1. The germline gives CDR1 KGHSY, CDR2 FQNENV. Trimming cost V 2 bases and J 3 bases; bases outside gene matches: 8. This CDR3 is 16 amino acids long. The CDR3, as DNA: TGTGCCAGCAGCCAACTCCCTGGACAGGGTAAAGAGACCCAGTACTTC. It yields the protein CASSQLPGQGKETQYF.

This clone was counted a single time. The V gene is TRBV4-1, the J gene TRBJ2-7; D is possibly TRBD1 (5 bases). Trimming pared 1 base from V and 4 bases from J, leaving 14 bases between. The germline V gene has CDR1 MGHRA and CDR2 YSYEKL. CDR3 length equals 15 residues. The CDR3 reads CASSQVDSQGYEQYF. Here the CDR3 DNA reads TGCGCCAGCAGCCAAGTCGACAGCCAGGGATACGAGCAGTACTTC.

The rearrangement links TRBV9 to TRBJ2-1; D is unclear. With 0 bases removed from V and 6 bases from J, the gap between germline ends came to 16 bases. CDR3 length: 16 amino acids. Germline V gives CDR1 SGDLS, CDR2 YYNGEE. DNA for the CDR3: TGTGCCAGCAGCGTAGATGGGTCATATAGACTCAATGAGCAGTTCTTC. Protein sequence: CASSVDGSYRLNEQFF.

This clone was observed a few times. The V call is TRBV7-3, the J call TRBJ2-1; D gene ambiguous. The CDR3 sequence is 13 residues long. V was pared by 2 bases and J by 8 bases, with 10 bases between. The germline V gene encodes CDR1 SGHTA and CDR2 FQGTGA. The CDR3 here is CASSLYGGDEQFF. The CDR3 DNA reads TGTGCCAGCAGCTTATATGGCGGCGATGAGCAGTTCTTC.

This chain connects TRBV5-1 to TRBJ2-1; 11 nucleotides align to TRBD2. Germline V gene sequence: CDR1 SGHRS, CDR2 YFSETQ. This CDR3 has 16 amino acids. The V gene end was trimmed by 4 bases and the J gene end by 10 bases; junction bases not matched to a gene: 13. The CDR3 DNA sequence: TGCGCCAGCAGCCCGATAGCGGGAGGGGGTAGAGTGGAGCAGTTCTTC. This translates into CASSPIAGGGRVEQFF.

In this sample, this clone turned up once. V usage is TRBV30 and J usage is TRBJ2-5; TRBD2 might be the D (6 bases). The V gene lost 0 bases and the J gene lost 5 bases, with 7 bases spanning the gap. The CDR3 runs 12 residues. The germline CDR1 and CDR2 sequences are GTSNPN and SVGIG (reference sequence). CDR3 in amino acids: CAWSVGGETQYF. DNA of the CDR3: TGTGCCTGGAGTGTAGGAGGGGAGACCCAGTACTTC.

This clone has more than one count but fewer than ten. The chain carries TRBV19 and TRBJ1-4; no definite D call. Trimming cost V 6 bases and J 4 bases, with 6 bases left between them. Germline values: CDR1 LNHDA, CDR2 SQIVND (reference sequence). The CDR3 totals 12 residues. The CDR3 nucleotides are TGTGCCAGTAGGGGAGGTAATGAAAAACTGTTTTTT. It specifies CASRGGNEKLFF.

This sequence joins TRBV28 and TRBJ2-1, with D maybe TRBD2 (6 bases). The V gene lost 4 bases and the J gene lost 10 bases, with 17 bases spanning the gap. The CDR3 loop spans 14 amino acids. Germline CDR1 MDHEN, CDR2 SYDVKM. CDR3 sequence reads: CASSSPITLAEQFF. In nucleotides, the CDR3 is TGTGCCAGCAGTTCCCCAATTACTCTAGCGGAGCAGTTCTTC.

V gene TRBV19 combines with J gene TRBJ2-1, with 9 bases matching TRBD2. V lost 6 bases to trimming and J lost 5 bases; unmatched junction nucleotides: 11. In germline, CDR1 is LNHDA, CDR2 SQIVND (reference sequence). The CDR3 loop spans 16 amino acids. The chain's CDR3 is CASRRREGVNNNEQFF. CDR3 bases: TGTGCCAGTAGAAGGCGGGAGGGCGTCAACAACAATGAGCAGTTCTTC.

This clone showed up just once. The J gene is TRBJ1-1, the V gene TRBV11-2, with D perhaps TRBD1 (6 bases). The CDR3 is 15 amino acids. Germline-derived CDR1 and CDR2 are SGHAT and FQNNGV. V lost 6 bases and J lost 0, with 14 bases in between. In DNA form, the CDR3 reads TGTGCCAGCAGGCAAGGACAGACTATGAACACTGAAGCTTTCTTT. It encodes CASRQGQTMNTEAFF.

The rearrangement joins TRBV19 to TRBJ2-1; 7 bases map to TRBD1. The CDR3 runs to 13 residues. The junction had 7 bases not matched to a gene; V was cut back by 4 bases and J by 10 bases. In germline, CDR1 is LNHDA, CDR2 SQIVND (reference sequence). The CDR3 spells CASSTDRVGEQFF. CDR3 nucleotide sequence: TGTGCCAGTAGTACTGACAGGGTTGGGGAGCAGTTCTTC.